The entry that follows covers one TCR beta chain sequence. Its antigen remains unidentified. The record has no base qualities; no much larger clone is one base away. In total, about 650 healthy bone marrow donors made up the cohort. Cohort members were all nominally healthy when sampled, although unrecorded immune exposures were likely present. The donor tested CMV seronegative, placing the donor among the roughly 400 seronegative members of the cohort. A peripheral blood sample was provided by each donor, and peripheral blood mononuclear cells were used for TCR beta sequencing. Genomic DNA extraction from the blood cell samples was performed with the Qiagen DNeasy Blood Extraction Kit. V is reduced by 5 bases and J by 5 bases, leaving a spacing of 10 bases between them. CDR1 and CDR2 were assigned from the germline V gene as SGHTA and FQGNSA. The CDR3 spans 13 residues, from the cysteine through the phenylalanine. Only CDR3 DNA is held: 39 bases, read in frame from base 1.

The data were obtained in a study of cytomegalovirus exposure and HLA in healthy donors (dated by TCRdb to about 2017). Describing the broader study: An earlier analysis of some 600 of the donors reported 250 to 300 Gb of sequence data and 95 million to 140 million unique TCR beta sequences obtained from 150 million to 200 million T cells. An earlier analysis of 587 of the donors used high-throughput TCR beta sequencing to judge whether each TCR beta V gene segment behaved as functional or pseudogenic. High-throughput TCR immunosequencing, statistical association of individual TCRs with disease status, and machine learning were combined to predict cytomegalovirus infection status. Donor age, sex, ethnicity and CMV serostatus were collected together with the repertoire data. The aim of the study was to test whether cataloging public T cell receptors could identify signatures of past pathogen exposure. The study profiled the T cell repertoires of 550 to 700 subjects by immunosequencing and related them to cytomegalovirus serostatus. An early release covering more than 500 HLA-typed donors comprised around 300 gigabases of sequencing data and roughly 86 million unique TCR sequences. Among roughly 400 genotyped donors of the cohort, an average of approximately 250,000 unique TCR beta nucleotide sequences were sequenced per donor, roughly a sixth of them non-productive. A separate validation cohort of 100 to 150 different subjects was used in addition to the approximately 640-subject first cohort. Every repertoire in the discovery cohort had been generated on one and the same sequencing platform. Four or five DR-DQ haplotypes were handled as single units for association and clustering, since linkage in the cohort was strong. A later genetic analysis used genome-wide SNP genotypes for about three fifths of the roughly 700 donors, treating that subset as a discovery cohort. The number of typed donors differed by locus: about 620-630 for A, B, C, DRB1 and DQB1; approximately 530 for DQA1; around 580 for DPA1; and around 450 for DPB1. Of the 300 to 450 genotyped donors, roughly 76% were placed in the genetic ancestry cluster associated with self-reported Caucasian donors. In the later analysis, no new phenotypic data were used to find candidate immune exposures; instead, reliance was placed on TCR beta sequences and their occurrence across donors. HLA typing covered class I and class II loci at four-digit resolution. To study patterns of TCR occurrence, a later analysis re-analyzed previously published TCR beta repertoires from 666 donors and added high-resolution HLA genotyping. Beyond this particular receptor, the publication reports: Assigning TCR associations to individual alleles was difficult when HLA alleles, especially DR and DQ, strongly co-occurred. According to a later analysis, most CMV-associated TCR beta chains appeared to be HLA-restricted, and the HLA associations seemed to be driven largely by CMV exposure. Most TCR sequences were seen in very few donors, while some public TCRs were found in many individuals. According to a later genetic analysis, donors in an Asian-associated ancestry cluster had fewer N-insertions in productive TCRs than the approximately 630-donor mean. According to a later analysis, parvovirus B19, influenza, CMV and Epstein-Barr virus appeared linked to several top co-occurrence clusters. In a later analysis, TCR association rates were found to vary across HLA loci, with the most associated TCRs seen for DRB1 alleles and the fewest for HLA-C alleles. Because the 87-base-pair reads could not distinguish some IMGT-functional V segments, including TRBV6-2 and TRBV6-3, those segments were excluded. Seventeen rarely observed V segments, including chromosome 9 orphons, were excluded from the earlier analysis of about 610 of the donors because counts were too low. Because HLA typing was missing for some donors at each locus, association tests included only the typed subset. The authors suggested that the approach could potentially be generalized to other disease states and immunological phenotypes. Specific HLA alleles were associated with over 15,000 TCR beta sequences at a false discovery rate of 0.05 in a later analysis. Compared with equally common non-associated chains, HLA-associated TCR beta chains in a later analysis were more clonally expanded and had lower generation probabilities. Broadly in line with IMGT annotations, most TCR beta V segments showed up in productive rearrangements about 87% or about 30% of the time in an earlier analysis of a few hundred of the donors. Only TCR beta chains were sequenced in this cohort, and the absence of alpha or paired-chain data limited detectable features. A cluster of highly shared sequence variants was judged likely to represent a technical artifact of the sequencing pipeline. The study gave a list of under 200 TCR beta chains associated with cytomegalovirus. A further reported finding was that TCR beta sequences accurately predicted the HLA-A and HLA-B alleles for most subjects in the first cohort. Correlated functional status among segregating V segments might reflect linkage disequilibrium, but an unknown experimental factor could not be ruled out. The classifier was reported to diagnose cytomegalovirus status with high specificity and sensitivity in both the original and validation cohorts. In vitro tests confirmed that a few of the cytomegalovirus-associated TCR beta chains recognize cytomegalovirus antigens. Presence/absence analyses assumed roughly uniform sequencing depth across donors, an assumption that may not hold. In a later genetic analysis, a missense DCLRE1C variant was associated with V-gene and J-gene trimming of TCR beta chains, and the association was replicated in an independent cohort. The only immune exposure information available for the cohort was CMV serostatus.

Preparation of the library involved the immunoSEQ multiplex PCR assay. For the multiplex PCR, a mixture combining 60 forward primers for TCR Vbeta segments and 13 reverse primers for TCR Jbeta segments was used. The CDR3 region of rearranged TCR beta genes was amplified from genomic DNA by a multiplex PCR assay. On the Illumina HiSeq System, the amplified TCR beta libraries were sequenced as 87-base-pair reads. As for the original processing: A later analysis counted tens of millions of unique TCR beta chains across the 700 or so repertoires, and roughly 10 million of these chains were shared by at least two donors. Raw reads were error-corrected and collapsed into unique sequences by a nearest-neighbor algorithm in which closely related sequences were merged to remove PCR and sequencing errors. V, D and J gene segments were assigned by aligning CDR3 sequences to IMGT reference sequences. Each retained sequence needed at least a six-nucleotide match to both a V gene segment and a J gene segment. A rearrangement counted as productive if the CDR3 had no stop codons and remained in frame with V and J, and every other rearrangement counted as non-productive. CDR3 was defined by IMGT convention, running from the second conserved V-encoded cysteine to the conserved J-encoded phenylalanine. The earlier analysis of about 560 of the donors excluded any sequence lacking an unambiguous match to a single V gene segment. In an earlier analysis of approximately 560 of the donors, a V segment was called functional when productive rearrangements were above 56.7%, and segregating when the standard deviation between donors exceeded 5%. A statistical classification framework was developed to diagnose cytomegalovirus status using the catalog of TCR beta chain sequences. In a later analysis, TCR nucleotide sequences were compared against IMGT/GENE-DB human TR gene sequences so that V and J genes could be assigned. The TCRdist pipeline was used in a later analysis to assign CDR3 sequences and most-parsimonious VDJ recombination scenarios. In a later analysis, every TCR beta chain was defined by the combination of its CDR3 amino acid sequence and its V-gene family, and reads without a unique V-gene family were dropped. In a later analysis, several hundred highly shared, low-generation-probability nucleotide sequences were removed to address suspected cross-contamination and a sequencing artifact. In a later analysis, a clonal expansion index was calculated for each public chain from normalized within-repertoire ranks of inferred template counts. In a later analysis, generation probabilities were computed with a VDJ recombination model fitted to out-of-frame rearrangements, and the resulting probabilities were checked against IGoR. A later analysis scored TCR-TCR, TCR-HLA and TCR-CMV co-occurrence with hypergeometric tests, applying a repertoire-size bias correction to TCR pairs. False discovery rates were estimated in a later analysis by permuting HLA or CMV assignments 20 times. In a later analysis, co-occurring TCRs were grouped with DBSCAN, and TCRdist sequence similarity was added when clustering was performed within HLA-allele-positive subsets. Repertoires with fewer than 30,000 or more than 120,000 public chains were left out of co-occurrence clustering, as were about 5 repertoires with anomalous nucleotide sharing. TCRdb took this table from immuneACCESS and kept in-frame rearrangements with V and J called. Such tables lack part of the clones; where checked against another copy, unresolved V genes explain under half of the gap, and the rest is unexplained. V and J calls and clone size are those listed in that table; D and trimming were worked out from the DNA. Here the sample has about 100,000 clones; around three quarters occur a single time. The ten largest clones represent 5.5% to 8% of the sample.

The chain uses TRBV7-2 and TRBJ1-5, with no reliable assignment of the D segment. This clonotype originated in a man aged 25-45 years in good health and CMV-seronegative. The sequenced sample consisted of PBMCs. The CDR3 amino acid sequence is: CASSPRGDQPQHF. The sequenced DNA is TGTGCCAGCAGCCCACGCGGGGATCAGCCCCAGCATTTT.